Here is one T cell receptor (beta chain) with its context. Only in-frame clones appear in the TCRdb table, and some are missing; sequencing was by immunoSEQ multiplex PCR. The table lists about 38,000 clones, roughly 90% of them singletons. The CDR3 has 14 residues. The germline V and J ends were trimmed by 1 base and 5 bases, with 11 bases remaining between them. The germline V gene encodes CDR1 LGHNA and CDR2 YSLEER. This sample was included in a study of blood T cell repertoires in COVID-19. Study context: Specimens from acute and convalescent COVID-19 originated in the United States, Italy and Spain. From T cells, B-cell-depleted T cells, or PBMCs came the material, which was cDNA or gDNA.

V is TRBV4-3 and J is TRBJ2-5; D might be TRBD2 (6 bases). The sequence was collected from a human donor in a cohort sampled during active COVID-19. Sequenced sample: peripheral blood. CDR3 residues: CASSQGAGRETQYF. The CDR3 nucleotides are TGCGCCAGCAGCCAAGGGGCAGGGAGGGAGACCCAGTACTTC.